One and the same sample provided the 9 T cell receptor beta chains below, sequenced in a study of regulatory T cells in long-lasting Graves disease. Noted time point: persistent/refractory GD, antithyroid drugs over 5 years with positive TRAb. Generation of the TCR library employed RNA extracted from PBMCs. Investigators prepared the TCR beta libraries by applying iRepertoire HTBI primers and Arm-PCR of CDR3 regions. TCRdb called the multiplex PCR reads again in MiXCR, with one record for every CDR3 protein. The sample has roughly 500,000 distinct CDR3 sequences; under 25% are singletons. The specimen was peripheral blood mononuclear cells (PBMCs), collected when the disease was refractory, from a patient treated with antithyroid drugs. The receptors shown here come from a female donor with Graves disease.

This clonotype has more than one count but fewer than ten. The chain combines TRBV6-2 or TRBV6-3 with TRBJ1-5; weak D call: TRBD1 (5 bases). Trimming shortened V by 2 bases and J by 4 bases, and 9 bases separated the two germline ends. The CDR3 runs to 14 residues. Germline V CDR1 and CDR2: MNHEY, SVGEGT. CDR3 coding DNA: TGTGCCAGCAGTTACGGCCGGGGGAATCAGCCCCAGCATTTT. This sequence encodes CASSYGRGNQPQHF.

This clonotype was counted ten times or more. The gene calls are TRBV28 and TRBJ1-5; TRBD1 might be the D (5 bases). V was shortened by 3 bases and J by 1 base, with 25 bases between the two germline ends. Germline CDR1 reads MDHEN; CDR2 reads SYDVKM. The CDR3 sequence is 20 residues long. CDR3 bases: TGTGCCAGCAGTTTTTTTTTCCCTGTTAAACGGGGGGGAAGCAATCAGCCCCAGCATTTT. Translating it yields CASSFFFPVKRGGSNQPQHF.

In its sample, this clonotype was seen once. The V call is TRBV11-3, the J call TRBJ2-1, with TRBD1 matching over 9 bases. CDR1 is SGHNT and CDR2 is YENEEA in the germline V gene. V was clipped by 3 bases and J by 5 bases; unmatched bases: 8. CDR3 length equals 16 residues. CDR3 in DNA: TGTGCCAGCAGCTTTGAGGGATGGGACAGGGACAATGAGCAGTTCTTC. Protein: CASSFEGWDRDNEQFF.

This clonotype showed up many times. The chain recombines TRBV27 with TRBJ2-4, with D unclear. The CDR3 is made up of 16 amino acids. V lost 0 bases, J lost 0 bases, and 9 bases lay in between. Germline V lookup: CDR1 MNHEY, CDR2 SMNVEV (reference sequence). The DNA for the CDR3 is TGTGCCAGCAGTTTATCGCCGGGTTTAGCCAAAAACATTCAGTACTTC. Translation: CASSLSPGLAKNIQYF.

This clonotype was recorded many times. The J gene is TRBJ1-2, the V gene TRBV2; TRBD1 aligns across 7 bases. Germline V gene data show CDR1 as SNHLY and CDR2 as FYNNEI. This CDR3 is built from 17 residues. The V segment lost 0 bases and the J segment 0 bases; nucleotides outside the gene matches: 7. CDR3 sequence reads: CASSEARGQSSNYGYTF. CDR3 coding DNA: TGTGCCAGCAGTGAAGCGCGGGGACAGTCATCTAACTATGGCTACACCTTC.

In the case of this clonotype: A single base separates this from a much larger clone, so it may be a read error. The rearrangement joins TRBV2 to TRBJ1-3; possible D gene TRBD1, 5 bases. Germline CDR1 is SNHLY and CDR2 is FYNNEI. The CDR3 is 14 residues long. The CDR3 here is CASRGPVSGSTIYF. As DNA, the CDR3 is TGTGCCAGCAGGGGACCGGTCTCTGGAAGCACCATATATTTT.

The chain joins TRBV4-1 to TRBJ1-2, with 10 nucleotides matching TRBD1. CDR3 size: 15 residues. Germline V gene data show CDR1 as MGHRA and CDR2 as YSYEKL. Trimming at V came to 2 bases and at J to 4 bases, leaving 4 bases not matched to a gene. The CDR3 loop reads CASSQPRTGGYGYTF. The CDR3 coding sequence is TGCGCCAGCAGCCAACCCAGGACAGGGGGCTATGGCTACACCTTC.

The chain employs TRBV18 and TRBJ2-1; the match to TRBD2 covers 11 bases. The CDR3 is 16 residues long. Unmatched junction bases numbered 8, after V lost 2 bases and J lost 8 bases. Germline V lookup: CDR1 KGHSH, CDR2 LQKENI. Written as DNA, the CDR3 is TGTGCCAGCTCACCAGACTTAGCGGGAGGGGGACATGAGCAGTTCTTC. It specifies CASSPDLAGGGHEQFF.

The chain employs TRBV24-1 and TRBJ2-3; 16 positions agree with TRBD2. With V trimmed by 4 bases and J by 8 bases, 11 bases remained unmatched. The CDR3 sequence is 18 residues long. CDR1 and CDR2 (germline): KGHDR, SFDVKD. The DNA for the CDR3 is TGTGCCACCAGTGAAAGCTCGGGACTAGCGGGAGGGCCGCGTACGCAGTATTTT. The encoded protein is CATSESSGLAGGPRTQYF.